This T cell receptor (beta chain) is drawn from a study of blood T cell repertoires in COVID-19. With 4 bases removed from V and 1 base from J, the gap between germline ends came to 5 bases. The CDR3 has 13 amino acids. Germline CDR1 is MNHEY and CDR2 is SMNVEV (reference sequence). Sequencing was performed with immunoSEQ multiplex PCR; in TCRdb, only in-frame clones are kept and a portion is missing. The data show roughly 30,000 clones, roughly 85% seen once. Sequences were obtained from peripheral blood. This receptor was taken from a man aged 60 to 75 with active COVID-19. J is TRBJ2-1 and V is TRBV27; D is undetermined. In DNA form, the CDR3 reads TGTGCCAGCAGTTACAGTTCCTACAATGAGCAGTTCTTC. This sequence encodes CASSYSSYNEQFF.